One and the same sample provided the 5 T cell receptor beta chains below, sequenced in a study of OX40 agonist ivuxolimab in advanced cancers. Profiled with immunoSEQ multiplex PCR; TCRdb holds only in-frame clones, not every one. Here the sample spans about 36,000 clones, roughly 81% being singletons. The source material was CD4+ or CD8+ T cells sorted from blood, sampled in a trial of the OX40 agonist ivuxolimab. The receptors stem from an adult with an advanced solid tumor such as melanoma, head and neck, liver or kidney cancer.

The chain uses TRBV7-9 and TRBJ2-5, with D perhaps matching TRBD1 or TRBD2 (5 bases each). This CDR3 contains 15 residues. Germline CDR1 reads SEHNR; CDR2 reads FQNEAQ (reference sequence). V was shortened by 4 bases and J by 3 bases, with 15 bases between the two germline ends. The CDR3 here is CASSSPSGTEETQYF. Here the CDR3 DNA reads TGTGCCAGCAGCTCGCCCTCCGGGACGGAAGAGACCCAGTACTTC.

This chain joins TRBV7-3 and TRBJ2-7; 7 bases align to TRBD2. The length of the CDR3 is 15 residues. With 0 bases clipped from V and 0 bases from J, the junction kept 2 bases outside the gene matches. In germline, CDR1 is SGHTA, CDR2 FQGTGA. In DNA form, the CDR3 reads TGTGCCAGCAGCTTAACCCCGGGGGGCTCCTACGAGCAGTACTTC. Translated: CASSLTPGGSYEQYF.

This clone was seen a single time. V is TRBV11-2 and J is TRBJ2-5, with TRBD2 as a possible D gene (6 bases). V lost 3 bases and J lost 5, with 13 bases in between. Germline-derived CDR1 and CDR2 are SGHAT and FQNNGV. This CDR3 contains 14 residues. The CDR3: CASSFWGRRETQYF. The CDR3, as DNA: TGTGCCAGCAGCTTCTGGGGGAGGCGGGAGACCCAGTACTTC.

The J gene is TRBJ1-1, the V gene TRBV11-2; no firm D call. The V and J ends lost 0 bases and 1 base respectively, with 9 bases between them. Looked up from germline, CDR1 is SGHAT and CDR2 is FQNNGV. This CDR3 region has 15 residues. Here the CDR3 DNA reads TGTGCCAGCAGCTTAGAGGGCAGGCGGAACACTGAAGCTTTCTTT. Translated, it gives CASSLEGRRNTEAFF.

To note about this clone: Distinct nucleotide sequences in the sample also encode this CDR3. This rearrangement joins TRBV28 to TRBJ1-2; unclear D gene. The CDR3 is 13 residues long. V was pared by 7 bases and J by 3 bases, with 12 bases between. Germline loops: CDR1 MDHEN, CDR2 SYDVKM. DNA of the CDR3: TGTGCCAGCACCTCCCCGGGGTACTATGGCTACACCTTC. Protein product: CASTSPGYYGYTF.